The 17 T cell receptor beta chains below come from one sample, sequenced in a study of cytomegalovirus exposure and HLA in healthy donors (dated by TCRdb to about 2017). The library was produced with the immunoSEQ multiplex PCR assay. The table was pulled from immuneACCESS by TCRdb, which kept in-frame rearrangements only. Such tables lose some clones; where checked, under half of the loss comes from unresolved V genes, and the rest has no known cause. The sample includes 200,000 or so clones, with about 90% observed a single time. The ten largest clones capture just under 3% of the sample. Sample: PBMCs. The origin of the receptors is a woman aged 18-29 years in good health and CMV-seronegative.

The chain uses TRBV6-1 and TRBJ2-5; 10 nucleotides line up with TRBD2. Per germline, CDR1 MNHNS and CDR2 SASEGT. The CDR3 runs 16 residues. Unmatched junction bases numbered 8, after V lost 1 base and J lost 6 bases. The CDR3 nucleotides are TGTGCCAGCAGTGAAGTACTAGCGGGACCCCTGAAGACCCAGTACTTC. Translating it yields CASSEVLAGPLKTQYF.

The CDR3 loop is CATSSQGTSGKDTQYF. The CDR3 DNA sequence: TGTGCCACCTCCTCCCAAGGGACTAGCGGGAAAGATACGCAGTATTTT. The chain recombines TRBV28 with TRBJ2-3, with 13 nucleotides matching TRBD2. With 10 bases clipped from V and 5 bases from J, the junction kept 12 bases outside the gene matches. CDR1 is MDHEN and CDR2 is SYDVKM in the germline V gene. The CDR3 has 16 amino acids.

CDR3 nucleotide sequence: TGTGCCAGCAGCGCCTTTCTGGGGCTAGACACAGATACGCAGTATTTT. The encoded protein is CASSAFLGLDTDTQYF. J is TRBJ2-3 and V is TRBV9; weak D call: TRBD1 (5 bases). The V and J ends lost 3 bases and 2 bases respectively, with 16 bases between them. CDR3 length: 16 amino acids. Germline assignment: CDR1 SGDLS and CDR2 YYNGEE.

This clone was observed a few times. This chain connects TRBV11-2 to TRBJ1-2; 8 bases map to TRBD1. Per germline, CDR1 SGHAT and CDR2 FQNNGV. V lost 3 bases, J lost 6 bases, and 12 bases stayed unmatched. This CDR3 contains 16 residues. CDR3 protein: CASSFVRGTGPDGYTF. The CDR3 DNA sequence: TGTGCCAGCAGCTTCGTGCGTGGGACAGGTCCCGATGGCTACACCTTC.

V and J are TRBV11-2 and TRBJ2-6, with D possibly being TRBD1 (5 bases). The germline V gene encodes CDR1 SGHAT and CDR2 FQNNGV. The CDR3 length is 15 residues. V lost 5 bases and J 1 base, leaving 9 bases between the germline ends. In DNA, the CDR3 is TGTGCCAGCAGCGGTCAGGGATCTGGGGCCAACGTCCTGACTTTC. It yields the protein CASSGQGSGANVLTF.

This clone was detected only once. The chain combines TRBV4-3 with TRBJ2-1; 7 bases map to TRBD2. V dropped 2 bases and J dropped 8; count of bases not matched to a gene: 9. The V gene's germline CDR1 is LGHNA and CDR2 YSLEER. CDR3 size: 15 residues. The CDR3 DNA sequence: TGCGCCAGCAGCCAACTATCCGGGAGGAAGGATGAGCAGTTCTTC. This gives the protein CASSQLSGRKDEQFF.

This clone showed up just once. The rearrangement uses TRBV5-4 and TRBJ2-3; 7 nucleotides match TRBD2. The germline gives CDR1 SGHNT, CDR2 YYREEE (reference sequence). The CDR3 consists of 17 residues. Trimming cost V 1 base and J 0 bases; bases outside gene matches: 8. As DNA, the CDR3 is TGTGCCAGCAGCTTGACCCCCGGGACTATAAGCACAGATACGCAGTATTTT. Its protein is CASSLTPGTISTDTQYF.

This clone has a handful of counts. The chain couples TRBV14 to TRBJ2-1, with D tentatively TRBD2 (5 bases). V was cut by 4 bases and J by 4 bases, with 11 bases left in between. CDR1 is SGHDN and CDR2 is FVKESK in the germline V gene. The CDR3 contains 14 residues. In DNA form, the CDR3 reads TGTGCCAGCAGCCGACTTAGCGTTTACAATGAGCAGTTCTTC. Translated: CASSRLSVYNEQFF.

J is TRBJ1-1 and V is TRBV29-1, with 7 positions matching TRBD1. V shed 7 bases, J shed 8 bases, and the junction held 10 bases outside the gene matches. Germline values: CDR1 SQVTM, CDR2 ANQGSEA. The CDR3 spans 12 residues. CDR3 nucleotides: TGCAGCGGAATTACTTGGACAGGCGAAGCTTTCTTT. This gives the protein CSGITWTGEAFF.

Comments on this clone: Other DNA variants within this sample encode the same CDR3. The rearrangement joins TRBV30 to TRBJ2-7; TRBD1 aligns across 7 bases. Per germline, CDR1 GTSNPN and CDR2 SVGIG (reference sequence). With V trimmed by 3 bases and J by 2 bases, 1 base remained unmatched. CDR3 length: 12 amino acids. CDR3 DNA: TGTGCCTGGAGACAGGGGACCTACGAGCAGTACTTC. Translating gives CAWRQGTYEQYF.

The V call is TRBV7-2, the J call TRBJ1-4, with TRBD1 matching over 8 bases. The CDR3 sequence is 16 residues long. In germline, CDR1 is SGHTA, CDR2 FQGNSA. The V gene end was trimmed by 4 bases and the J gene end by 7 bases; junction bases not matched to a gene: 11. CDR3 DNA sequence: TGTGCCAGCAGCTCAGCCTCAGGGGGCCTACGTGAAAAACTGTTTTTT. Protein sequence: CASSSASGGLREKLFF.

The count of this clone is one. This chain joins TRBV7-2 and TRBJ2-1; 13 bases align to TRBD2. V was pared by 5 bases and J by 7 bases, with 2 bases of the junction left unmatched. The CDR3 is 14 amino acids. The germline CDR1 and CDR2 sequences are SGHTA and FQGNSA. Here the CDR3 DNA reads TGTGCCAGCAGCGAGGGACTAGCGGGAAATGAGCAGTTCTTC. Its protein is CASSEGLAGNEQFF.

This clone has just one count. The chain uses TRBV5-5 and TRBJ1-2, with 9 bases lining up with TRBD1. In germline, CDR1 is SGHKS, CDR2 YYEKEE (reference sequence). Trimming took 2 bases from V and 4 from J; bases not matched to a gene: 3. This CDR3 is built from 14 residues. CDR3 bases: TGTGCCAGCAGCTTCGCGGGACAGGGCTATGGCTACACCTTC. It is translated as CASSFAGQGYGYTF. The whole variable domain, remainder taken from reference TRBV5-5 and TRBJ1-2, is DAGVTQSPTHLIKTRGQQVTLRCSPISGHKSVSWYQQVLGQGPQFIFQYYEKEERGRGNFPDRFSARQFPNYSSELNVNALLLGDSALYLCASSFAGQGYGYTFGSGTRLTVV.

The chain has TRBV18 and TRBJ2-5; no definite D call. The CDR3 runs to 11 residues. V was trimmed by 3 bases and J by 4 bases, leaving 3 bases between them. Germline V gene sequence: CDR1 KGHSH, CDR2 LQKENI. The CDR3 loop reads CASSPRETQYF. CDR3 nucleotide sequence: TGTGCCAGCTCACCTAGAGAGACCCAGTACTTC.

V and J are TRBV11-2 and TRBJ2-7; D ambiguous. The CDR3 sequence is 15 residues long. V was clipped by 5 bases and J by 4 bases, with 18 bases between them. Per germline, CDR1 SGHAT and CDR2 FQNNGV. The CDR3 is CASSTPGPRPYEQYF. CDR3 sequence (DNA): TGTGCCAGCAGCACCCCGGGTCCGCGACCTTACGAGCAGTACTTC.

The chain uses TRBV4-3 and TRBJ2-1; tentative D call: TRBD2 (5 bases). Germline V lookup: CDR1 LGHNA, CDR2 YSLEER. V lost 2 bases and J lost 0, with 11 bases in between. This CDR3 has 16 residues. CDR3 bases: TGCGCCAGCAGCCAACGGTTGGCGGGCTCCTACAATGAGCAGTTCTTC. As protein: CASSQRLAGSYNEQFF.

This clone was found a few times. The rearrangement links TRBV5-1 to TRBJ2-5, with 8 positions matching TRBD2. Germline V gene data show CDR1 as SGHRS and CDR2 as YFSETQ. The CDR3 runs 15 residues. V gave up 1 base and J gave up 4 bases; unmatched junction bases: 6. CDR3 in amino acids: CASSLSAGGRETQYF. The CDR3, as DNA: TGCGCCAGCAGCTTGTCTGCGGGAGGAAGAGAGACCCAGTACTTC. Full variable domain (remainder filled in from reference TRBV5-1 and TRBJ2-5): KAGVTQTPRYLIKTRGQQVTLSCSPISGHRSVSWYQQTPGQGLQFLFEYFSETQRNKGNFPGRFSGRQFSNSRSEMNVSTLELGDSALYLCASSLSAGGRETQYFGPGTRLLVL.